This T cell receptor (beta chain) is drawn from a study of cytomegalovirus exposure and HLA in healthy donors. Broader study findings: Sequencing artifact likely explains a cluster of highly shared sequence variants. Some V segments could not be told apart, so they were left out, TRBV6-2 and TRBV6-3 among them. In an earlier analysis, most TCR beta V segments were productive about 87% or about 30% of the time. Solely CMV serostatus was available to characterize immune exposure.

Primers: 60 Vbeta forward and 13 Jbeta reverse. The repertoire was sequenced with immunoSEQ multiplex PCR; TCRdb's copy has only in-frame clones and lacks some. The profile shows 130,000 to 150,000 clones, about 74% of them singletons. Concerning this clone itself: Its antigen is still unknown.

This CDR3 comprises 14 residues. After removal of 4 bases from V and 5 bases from J, the junction contained 8 bases not matched to a gene. Germline-derived CDR1 and CDR2 are SQVTM and ANQGSEA. The sample consisted of PBMCs. This TCR came from a woman in her forties or fifties in good health and CMV-seronegative. The genes are TRBV29-1 and TRBJ1-2, with 9 nucleotides matching TRBD1. The CDR3 nucleotides read TGCAGCGTTGGGGAGGGACAGGGAATTTATGGCTACACCTTC. Translating it yields CSVGEGQGIYGYTF.